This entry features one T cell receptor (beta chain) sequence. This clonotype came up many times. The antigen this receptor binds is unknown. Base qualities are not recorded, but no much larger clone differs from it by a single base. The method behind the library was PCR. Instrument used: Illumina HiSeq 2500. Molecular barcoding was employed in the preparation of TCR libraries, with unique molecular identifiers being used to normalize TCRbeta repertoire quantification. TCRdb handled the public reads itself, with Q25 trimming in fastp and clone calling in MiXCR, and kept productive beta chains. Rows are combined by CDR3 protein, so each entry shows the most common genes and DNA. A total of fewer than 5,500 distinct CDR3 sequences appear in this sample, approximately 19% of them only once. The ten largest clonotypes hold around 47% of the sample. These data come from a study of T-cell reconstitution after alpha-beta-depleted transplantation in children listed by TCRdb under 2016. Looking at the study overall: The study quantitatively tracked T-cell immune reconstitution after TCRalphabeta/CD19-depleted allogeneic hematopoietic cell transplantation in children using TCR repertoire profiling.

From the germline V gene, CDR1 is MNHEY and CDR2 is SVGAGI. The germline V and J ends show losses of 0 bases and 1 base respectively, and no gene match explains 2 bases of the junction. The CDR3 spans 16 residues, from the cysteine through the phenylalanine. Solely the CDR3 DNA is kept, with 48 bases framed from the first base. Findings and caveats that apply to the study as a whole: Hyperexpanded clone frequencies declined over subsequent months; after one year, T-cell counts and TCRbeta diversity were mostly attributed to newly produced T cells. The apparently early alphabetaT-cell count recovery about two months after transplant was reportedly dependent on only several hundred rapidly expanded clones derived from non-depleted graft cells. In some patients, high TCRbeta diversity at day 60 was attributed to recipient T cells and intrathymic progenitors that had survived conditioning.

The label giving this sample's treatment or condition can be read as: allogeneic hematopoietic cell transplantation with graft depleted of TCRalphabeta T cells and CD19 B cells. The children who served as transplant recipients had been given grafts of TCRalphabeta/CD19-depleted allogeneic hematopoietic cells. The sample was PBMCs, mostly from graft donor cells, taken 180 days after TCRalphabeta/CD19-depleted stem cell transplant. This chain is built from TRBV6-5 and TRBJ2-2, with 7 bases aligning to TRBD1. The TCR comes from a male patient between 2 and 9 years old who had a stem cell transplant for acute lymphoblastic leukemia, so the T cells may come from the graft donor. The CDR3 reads CASSYSNRGNTGELFF. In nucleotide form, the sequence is TGTGCCAGCAGTTACTCGAACAGGGGGAACACCGGGGAGCTGTTTTTT.